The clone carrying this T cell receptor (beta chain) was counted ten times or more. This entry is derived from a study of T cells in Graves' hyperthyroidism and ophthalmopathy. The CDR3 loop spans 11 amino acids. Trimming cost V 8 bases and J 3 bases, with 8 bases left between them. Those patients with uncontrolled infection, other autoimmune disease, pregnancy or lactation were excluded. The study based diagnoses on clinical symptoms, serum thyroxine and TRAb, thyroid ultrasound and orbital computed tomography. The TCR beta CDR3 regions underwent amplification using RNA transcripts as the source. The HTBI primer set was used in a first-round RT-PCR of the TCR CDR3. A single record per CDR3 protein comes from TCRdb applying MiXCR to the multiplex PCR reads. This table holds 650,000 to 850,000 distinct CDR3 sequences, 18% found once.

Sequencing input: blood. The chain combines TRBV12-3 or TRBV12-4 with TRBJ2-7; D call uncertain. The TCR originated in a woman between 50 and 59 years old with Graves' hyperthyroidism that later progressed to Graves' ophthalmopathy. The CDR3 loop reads CASGLNYEQYF. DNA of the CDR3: TGTGCCAGCGGGTTGAACTACGAGCAGTACTTC.